These T cell receptor beta chains were read from a single sample in a study of T cell responses to AZD1222 COVID-19 vaccine. TCRdb keeps only in-frame clones here, not all; method: immunoSEQ multiplex PCR. The sample yields about 110,000 clones, almost 90% seen once. This specimen consisted of peripheral blood, obtained on day 0 of AZD1222 vaccination. The source is an adult in good health. Each CDR3 is given with its conserved first and last residue. Some rows mark clone size as missing; the rest say once, few, many or name a class of expanded clone.

V gene	J gene	clone size	CDR3 protein
TRBV10-3	TRBJ1-4	.	CAIRSTGGTNEKLFF
TRBV27	TRBJ2-1	once	CASSTGGPYNEQFF
TRBV5-1	TRBJ1-1	.	CASSLAGGGTEAFF
TRBV9	TRBJ1-3	.	CASSVRDSGNTIYF
TRBV19	TRBJ1-5	few	CASSIPFPNQPQHF
TRBV4-2	TRBJ2-2	.	CASSQVTGNTGELFF
TRBV6-5	TRBJ2-1	.	CASSLAPPSYNEQFF
TRBV10-2	TRBJ2-5	.	CASSQGGRGGRGETQYF
TRBV30	TRBJ2-3	.	CARTSPSTDTQYF
TRBV3-1/TRBV3-2	TRBJ2-7	.	CASSHWQGILAGMGDYEQYF
TRBV9	TRBJ2-5	once	CASSARTGDQETQYF
TRBV5-4	TRBJ2-7	.	CASSLARGTTYEQYF
TRBV28	TRBJ1-6	.	CASSFQQGNNSPLHF
TRBV27	TRBJ1-6	.	CASSFNSPLHF
TRBV5-1	TRBJ1-6	.	CASSGTGGVNSPLHF
TRBV6-2/TRBV6-3	TRBJ2-7	.	CASSYSRFLVEQYF
TRBV14	TRBJ2-5	.	CASSRSAIETQYF
TRBV10-3	TRBJ2-1	.	CAISAVTGGEQFF
TRBV27	TRBJ1-1	once	CASSWGGPRQGHEAFF
TRBV7-7	TRBJ2-1	.	CASSPLGGEQFF
TRBV9	TRBJ2-5	.	CASSASQETQYF
TRBV5-1	TRBJ1-1	.	CASSLDQIKNTEAFF
TRBV7-2	TRBJ2-7	.	CASSPQTGAGEQYF
TRBV6-5	TRBJ2-1	few	CASSSHSGPFAGEQFF
TRBV7-2	TRBJ1-6	once	CASSLGQGRSPLHF
TRBV15	TRBJ2-2	.	CATSRGDQASGELFF
TRBV28	TRBJ2-7	.	CASRPGQGASEQYF
TRBV6-5	TRBJ1-1	.	CASLPRWQGHTEAFF
TRBV10-3	TRBJ2-3	.	CAIRGTSGSPNTDTQYF
TRBV5-4	TRBJ1-1	.	CASSLPSALNTEAFF
TRBV9	TRBJ1-3	.	CASSVDFGGSGNTIYF
TRBV6-2/TRBV6-3	TRBJ1-5	.	CASSYRAGNQPQHF
TRBV9	TRBJ2-6	.	CASSVAWNSGANVLTF
TRBV29-1	TRBJ2-7	.	CSVAGTSGSYEQYF
TRBV20-1	TRBJ1-2	.	CSAANTGYTF
TRBV24-1	TRBJ1-2	.	CATSDRGDRGYTF
TRBV4-2	TRBJ2-3	once	CASSLHGRASTDTQYF
TRBV28	TRBJ2-7	.	CASGLAAYEQYF
TRBV19	TRBJ2-5	once	CASSPQGAKETQYF
TRBV9	TRBJ2-3	.	CASSGPSGRGTDTQYF
TRBV29-1	TRBJ1-2	.	CSVDYRTFCYTF
TRBV9	TRBJ2-7	once	CASSVRGDRQIYEQYF
TRBV3-1/TRBV3-2	TRBJ2-1	.	CASSPGGHNEQFF
TRBV5-4	TRBJ1-2	.	CASSLVQGKWDGYTF
TRBV11-1	TRBJ2-1	.	CASATGPGLEQFF
TRBV19	TRBJ2-5	.	CASSRDRGETQYF
TRBV19	TRBJ1-2	.	CASSIVPGANYGYTF
TRBV9	TRBJ2-1	.	CASSPRGLSSYNEQFF
TRBV6-6	TRBJ1-2	.	CASSSRGRNYGYTF
TRBV10-1	TRBJ2-2	.	CASSESAPTNTGELFF
TRBV3-1/TRBV3-2	TRBJ2-7	.	CASSPISTGGRYEQYF
TRBV12-3/TRBV12-4	TRBJ2-7	.	CASSLVSGLQYF
TRBV28	TRBJ1-2	.	CASSLSAGRGYTF
TRBV5-1	TRBJ1-2	.	CASSPLKGADGYTF